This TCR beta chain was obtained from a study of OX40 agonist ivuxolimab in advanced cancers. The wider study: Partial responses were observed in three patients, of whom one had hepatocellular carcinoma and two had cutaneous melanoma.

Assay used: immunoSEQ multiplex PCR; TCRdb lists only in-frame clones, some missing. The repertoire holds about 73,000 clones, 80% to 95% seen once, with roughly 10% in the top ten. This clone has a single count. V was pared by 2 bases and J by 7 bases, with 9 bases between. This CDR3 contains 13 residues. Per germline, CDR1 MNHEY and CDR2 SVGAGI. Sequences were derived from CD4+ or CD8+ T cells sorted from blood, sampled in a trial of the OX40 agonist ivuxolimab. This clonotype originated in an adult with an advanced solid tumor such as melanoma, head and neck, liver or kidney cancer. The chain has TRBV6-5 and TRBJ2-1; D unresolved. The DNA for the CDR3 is TGTGCCAGCAGTTACGGGGTCCTTAATGAGCAGTTCTTC. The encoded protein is CASSYGVLNEQFF.